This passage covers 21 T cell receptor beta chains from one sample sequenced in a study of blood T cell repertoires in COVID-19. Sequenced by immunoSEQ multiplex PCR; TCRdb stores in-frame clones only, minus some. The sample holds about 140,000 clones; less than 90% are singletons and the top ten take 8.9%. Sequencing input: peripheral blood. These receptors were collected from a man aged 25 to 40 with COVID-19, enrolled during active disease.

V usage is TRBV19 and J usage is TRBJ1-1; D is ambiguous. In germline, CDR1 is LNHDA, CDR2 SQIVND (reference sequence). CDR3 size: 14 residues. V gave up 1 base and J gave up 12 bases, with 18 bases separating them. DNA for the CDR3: TGTGCCAGTAGTATAGGGGCAGCCGCGAAATCTCCTTTCTTT. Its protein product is CASSIGAAAKSPFF.

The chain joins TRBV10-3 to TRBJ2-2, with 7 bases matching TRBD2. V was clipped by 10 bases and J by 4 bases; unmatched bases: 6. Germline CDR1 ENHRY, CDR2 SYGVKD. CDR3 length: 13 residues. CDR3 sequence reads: CANSPGGTGELFF. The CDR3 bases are TGTGCCAATTCTCCGGGGGGCACCGGGGAGCTGTTTTTT.

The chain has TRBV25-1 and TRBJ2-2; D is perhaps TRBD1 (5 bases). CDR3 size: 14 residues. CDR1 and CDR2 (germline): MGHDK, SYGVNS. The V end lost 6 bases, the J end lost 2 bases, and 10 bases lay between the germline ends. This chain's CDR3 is CASRQDRNTGELFF. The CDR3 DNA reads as TGTGCCAGCAGGCAAGACAGAAACACCGGGGAGCTGTTTTTT.

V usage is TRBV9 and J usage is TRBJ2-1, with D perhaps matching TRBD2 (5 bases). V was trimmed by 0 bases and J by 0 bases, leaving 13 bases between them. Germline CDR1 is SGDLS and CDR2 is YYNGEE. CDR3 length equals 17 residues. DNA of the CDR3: TGTGCCAGCAGCGTAGCAGGACTCCAAAGCTCCTACAATGAGCAGTTCTTC. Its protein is CASSVAGLQSSYNEQFF.

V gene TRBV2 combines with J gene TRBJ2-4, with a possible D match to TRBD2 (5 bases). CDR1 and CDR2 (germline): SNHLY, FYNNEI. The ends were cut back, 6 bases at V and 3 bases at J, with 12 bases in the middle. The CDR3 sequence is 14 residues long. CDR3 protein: CASRFRGLKNIQYF. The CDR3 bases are TGTGCCAGCAGATTCCGGGGTCTCAAAAACATTCAGTACTTC.

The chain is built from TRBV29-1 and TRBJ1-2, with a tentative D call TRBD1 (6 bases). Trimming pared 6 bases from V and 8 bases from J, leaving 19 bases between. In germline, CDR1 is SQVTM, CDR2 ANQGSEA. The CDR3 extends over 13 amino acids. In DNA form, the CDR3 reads TGCAGCGTAGACTCAACAGGGTCGGGGGGCTACACCTTC. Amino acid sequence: CSVDSTGSGGYTF.

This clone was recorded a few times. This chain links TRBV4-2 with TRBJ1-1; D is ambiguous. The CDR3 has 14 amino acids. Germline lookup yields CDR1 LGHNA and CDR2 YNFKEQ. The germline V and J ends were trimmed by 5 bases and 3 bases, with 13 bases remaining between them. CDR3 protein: CASSYREGDTEAFF. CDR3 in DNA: TGTGCCAGCAGCTACCGAGAGGGAGACACTGAAGCTTTCTTT.

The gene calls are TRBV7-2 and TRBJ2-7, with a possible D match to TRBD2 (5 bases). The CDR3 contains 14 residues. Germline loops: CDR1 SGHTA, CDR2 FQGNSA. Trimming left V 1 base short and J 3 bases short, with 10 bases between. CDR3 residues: CASSLEASNYEQYF. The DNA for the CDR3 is TGTGCCAGCAGCTTAGAGGCTAGCAACTACGAGCAGTACTTC.

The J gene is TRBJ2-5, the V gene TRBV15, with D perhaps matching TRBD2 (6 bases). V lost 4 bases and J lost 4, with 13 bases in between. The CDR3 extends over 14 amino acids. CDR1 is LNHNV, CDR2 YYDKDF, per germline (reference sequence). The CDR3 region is CATSKPGTLETQYF. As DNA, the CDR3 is TGTGCCACCAGCAAACCGGGGACTCTAGAGACCCAGTACTTC.

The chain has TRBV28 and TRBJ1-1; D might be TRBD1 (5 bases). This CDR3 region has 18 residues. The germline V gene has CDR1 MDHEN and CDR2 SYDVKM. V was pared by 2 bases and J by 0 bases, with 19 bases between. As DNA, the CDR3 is TGTGCCAGCAGTTTACAAGTTTGGGAGGGGCTGATGAACACTGAAGCTTTCTTT. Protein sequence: CASSLQVWEGLMNTEAFF.

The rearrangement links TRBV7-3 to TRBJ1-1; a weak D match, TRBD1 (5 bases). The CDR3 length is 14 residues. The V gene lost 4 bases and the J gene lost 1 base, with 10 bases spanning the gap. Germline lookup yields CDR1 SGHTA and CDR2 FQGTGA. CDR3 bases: TGTGCCAGCAGCTCAGGGATTGGGAACACTGAAGCTTTCTTT. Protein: CASSSGIGNTEAFF. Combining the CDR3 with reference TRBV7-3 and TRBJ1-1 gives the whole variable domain GAGVSQTPSNKVTEKGKYVELRCDPISGHTALYWYRQSLGQGPEFLIYFQGTGAADDSGLPNDRFFAVRPEGSVSTLKIQRTERGDSAVYLCASSSGIGNTEAFFGQGTRLTVV.

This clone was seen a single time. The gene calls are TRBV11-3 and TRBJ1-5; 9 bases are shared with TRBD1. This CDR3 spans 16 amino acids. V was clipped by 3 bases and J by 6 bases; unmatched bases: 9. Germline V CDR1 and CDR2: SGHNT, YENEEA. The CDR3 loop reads CASSFKADRGGQPQHF. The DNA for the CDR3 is TGTGCCAGCAGCTTTAAAGCGGACAGGGGAGGTCAGCCCCAGCATTTT.

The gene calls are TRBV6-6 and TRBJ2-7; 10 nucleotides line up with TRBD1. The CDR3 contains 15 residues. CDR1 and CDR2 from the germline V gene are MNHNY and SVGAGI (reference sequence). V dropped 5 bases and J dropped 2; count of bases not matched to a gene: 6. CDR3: CASSPTGQGAYEQYF. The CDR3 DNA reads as TGTGCCAGCAGTCCGACCGGACAGGGGGCCTACGAGCAGTACTTC.

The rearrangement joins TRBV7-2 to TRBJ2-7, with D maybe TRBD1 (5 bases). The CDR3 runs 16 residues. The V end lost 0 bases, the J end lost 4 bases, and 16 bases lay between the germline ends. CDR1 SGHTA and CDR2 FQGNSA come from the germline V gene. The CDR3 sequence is CASSLAWYRPGYEQYF. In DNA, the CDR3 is TGTGCCAGCAGCTTAGCGTGGTACAGGCCAGGGTACGAGCAGTACTTC.

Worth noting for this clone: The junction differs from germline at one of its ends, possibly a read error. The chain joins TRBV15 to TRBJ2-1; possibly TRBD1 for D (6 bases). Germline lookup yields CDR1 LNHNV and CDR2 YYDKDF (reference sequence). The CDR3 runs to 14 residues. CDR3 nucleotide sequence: TGTGCCACCAGCAGATTACAGGGCCCTGGGTTATGGCTCTTC. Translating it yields CATSRLQGPGLWLF.

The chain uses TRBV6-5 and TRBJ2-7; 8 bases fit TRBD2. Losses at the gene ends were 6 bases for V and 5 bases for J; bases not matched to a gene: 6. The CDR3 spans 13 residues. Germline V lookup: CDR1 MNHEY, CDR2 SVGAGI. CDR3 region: CASSPGGRNEQYF. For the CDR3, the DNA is TGTGCCAGCAGCCCCGGCGGGAGGAACGAGCAGTACTTC.

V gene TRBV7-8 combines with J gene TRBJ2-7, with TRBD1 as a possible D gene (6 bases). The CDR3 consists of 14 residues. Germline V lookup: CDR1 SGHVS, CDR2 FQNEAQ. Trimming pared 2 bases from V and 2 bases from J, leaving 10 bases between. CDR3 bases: TGTGCCAGCAGCTTAAACAGGGCGGCCTACGAGCAGTACTTC. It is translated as CASSLNRAAYEQYF.

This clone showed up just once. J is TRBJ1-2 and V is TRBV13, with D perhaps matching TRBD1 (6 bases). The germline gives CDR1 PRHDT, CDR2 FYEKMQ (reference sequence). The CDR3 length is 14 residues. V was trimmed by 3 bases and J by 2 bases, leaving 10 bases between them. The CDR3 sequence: CASSFEGVNYGYTF. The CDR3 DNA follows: TGTGCCAGCAGCTTCGAGGGGGTGAACTATGGCTACACCTTC.

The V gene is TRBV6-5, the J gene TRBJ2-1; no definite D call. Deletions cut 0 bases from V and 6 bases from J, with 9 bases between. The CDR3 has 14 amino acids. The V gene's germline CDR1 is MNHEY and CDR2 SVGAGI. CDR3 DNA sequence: TGTGCCAGCAGTTACTCCGATTTCGGCAATGAGCAGTTCTTC. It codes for CASSYSDFGNEQFF.

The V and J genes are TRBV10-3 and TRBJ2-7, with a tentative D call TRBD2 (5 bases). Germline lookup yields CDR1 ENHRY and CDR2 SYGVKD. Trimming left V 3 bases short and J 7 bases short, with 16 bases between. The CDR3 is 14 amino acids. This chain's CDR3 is CAISDTTEAKEQYF. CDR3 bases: TGTGCCATCAGTGATACCACGGAGGCTAAAGAGCAGTACTTC.

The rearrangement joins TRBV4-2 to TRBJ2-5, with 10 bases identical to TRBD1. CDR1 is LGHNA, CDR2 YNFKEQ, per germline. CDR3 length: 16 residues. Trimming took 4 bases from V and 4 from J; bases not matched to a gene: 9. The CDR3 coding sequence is TGTGCCAGCAGCCCCTCCGGGACAGGGGTCGGAGAGACCCAGTACTTC. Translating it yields CASSPSGTGVGETQYF.